This T cell receptor beta chain was found in a study of OX40 agonist ivuxolimab in advanced cancers. Assay used: immunoSEQ multiplex PCR; TCRdb lists only in-frame clones, some missing. The sample yields tens of thousands of clones, about 86% seen once. V lost 0 bases to trimming and J lost 4 bases, with 11 bases between them. This CDR3 is 14 amino acids long. Per germline, CDR1 SGDLS and CDR2 YYNGEE. The J gene is TRBJ2-7, the V gene TRBV9; D possibly corresponds to TRBD2 (5 bases). The receptor's source is an adult with an advanced solid tumor such as melanoma, head and neck, liver or kidney cancer. This specimen consisted of CD4+ or CD8+ T cells sorted from blood, obtained in a trial of the OX40 agonist ivuxolimab. The CDR3 bases are TGTGCCAGCAGCGTAGCTATGGGGAGTTACGAGCAGTACTTC. It specifies CASSVAMGSYEQYF.